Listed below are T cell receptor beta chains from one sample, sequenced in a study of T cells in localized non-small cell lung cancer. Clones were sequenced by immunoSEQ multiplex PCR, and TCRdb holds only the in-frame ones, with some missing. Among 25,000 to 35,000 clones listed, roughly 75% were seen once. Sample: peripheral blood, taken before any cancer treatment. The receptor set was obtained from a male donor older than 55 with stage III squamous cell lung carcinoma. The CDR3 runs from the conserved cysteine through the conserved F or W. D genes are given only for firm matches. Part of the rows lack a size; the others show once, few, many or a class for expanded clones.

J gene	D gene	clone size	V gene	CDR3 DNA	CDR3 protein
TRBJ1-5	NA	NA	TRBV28	TGTGCCAGCGGAACACATACAGGGTCGGGCAATCAGCCCCAGCATTTT	CASGTHTGSGNQPQHF
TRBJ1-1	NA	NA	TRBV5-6	TGTGCCAGCAGCATCTCGACAGAATCGAGGAACACTGAAGCTTTCTTT	CASSISTESRNTEAFF
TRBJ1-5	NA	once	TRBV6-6	TGTGCCAGCAGTTACCCAGGTCAGCCCCAGCATTTT	CASSYPGQPQHF
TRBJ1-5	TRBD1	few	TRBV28	TGTGCCAGCAGTTTATTCACCGGGACAGGGGGCCTAGATAGCAATCAGCCCCAGCATTTT	CASSLFTGTGGLDSNQPQHF
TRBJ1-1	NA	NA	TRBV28	TGTGCCAGCAGTTTGGAACAGCATGCTGAAGCTTTCTTT	CASSLEQHAEAFF
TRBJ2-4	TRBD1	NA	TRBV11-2	TGTGCCAGCAGCCCACGGTTAGGACAGGGGGAAGGCAAAAACATTCAGTACTTC	CASSPRLGQGEGKNIQYF
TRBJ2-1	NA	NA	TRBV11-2	TGTGCCAGCAGCTTCGACACCTATTACAATGAGCAGTTCTTC	CASSFDTYYNEQFF
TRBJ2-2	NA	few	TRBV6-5	TGTGCCAGCAGTTATTGGTCAGAGAACACCGGGGAGCTGTTTTTT	CASSYWSENTGELFF
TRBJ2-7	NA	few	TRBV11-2	TGTGCCAGCAGCCTTGGACCGTACTACGAGCAGTACTTC	CASSLGPYYEQYF
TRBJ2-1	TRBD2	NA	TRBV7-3	TGTGCCAGCAGTTGGGGACTAGCGAGTAATGAGCAGTTCTTC	CASSWGLASNEQFF
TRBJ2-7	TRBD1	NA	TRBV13	TGTGCCAGCAGCTTAAGCATCGGCAGGGGGTTCCCCTACGAGCAGTACTTC	CASSLSIGRGFPYEQYF
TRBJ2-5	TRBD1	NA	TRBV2	TGTGCCAGCACCTCTTCCGGGACAGGGGCGGGAGAGACCCAGTACTTC	CASTSSGTGAGETQYF
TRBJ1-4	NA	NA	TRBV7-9	TGTGCCAGCAGCTTGGGTCGCAGGGTGGGAGAAAAACTGTTTTTT	CASSLGRRVGEKLFF
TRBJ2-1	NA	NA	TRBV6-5	TGTGCCAGCAGTTATAGTCCAGGGGTGGGGAATGAGCAGTTCTTC	CASSYSPGVGNEQFF
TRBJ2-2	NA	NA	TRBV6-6	TGTGCCAGCAGTTACGAGCTTGGAGGGGAGCTGTTTTTT	CASSYELGGELFF
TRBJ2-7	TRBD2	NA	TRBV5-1	TGCGCCAGCCGTAGCGGGTACGAGCAGTACTTC	CASRSGYEQYF
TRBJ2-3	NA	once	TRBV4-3	TGCGCCAGCAGCCAGACCCGTACGGATACGCAGTATTTT	CASSQTRTDTQYF
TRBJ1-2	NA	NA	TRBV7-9	TGTGCCAGCAGCTTAGACCGGGATGGCTATGGCTACACCTTC	CASSLDRDGYGYTF
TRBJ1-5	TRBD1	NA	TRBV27	TGTGCCAGCAGGAACAGGGGTTGGAATCAGCCCCAGCATTTT	CASRNRGWNQPQHF
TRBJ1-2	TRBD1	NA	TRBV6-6	TGTGCCAGCACTACAGGACAGGGCTATGGCTACACCTTC	CASTTGQGYGYTF